The present TCR beta chain was sequenced within a study of vaccination and CD4 T cells after COVID-19. Study results and limitations: The researchers studied relatively few convalescent patients and omitted early post-infection timepoints.

Stated treatment: roughly 11-day PBMC culture with coronavirus spike peptide pools or control peptides (ViraFEST assay). The unexposed donor's CD4+ T cells were collected before the COVID-19 pandemic (2011-2018). Peptide-pool expansion of antigen-specific T cells preceded TCR sequencing in ViraFEST. Fresh medium (containing IL-2) replaced half the medium on days 3 and 7. This clonotype was recorded only once. The target antigen is unknown. The CDR3 totals 18 residues. Trimming took off 4 bases at V and 0 bases at J, with 19 bases between the two ends. Germline CDR1 reads MNHNS; CDR2 reads SASEGT. Cultured CD4+ T-cell DNA underwent Oncomine TCR Beta short-read sequencing. Cultured CD4+ T cells yielded the extracted genomic DNA. MiXCR was run by TCRdb on the PCR reads, yielding one entry per CDR3 protein. The sample has approximately 4,600 distinct CDR3 sequences, more than 55% seen once.

Sequenced: CD4+ T cells from blood, cultured in vitro. V usage is TRBV6-1 and J usage is TRBJ1-5; a possible D gene is TRBD1 (5 bases). This TCR came from a human donor in good health. CDR3 residues: CASSGRWGETLSNQPQHF. DNA of the CDR3: TGTGCCAGCAGTGGTCGGTGGGGGGAGACCCTTAGCAATCAGCCCCAGCATTTT.